Included here is one T cell receptor beta chain sequence, with context. These data come from a study of neurological immune-mediated disorders. MiXCR was run by TCRdb on the 5' RACE reads, yielding one entry per CDR3 protein. This sample has roughly 80,000 distinct CDR3 sequences, with about 9.4% found just once. After removal of 6 bases from V and 7 bases from J, the junction contained 9 bases not matched to a gene. Per the germline V gene, CDR1 is LGHDT and CDR2 is YNNKEL (reference sequence). The length of the CDR3 is 14 residues. This TCR derives from a man aged 50-60 years in good health. The source material was PBMCs. The J gene is TRBJ1-5, the V gene TRBV3-1; 7 bases align to TRBD1. Written as DNA, the CDR3 is TGTGCCAGCAGTACCAGGGGGGGAGGGCAGCCCCAGCATTTT. It encodes CASSTRGGGQPQHF.